This T cell receptor (beta chain) was sequenced during a study of blood T cell repertoires in COVID-19. Background on the study: Researchers got acute and convalescent COVID-19 samples from the United States, Italy and Spain. Nucleic acid was either cDNA or gDNA, and it came from T cells, B-cell-depleted T cells, or PBMCs.

In the original analysis: Estimation of nucleated cell counts relied on the amplification of reference gene primers. Profiling relied on immunoSEQ multiplex PCR, and the TCRdb table lists in-frame clones only, not all of them. The V and J calls and the clone size are those of that table, but D and trimming were determined from the DNA. The profile shows approximately 190,000 clones, about nine tenths of them singletons. Per germline, CDR1 SGHTA and CDR2 FQGNSA. Trimming removed 4 bases from V and 8 bases from J, with 17 bases in between. The CDR3 length is 14 residues. This clonotype was sampled from a man aged 45-65 years with acute or convalescent COVID-19. The sequencing input was peripheral blood. The genes are TRBV7-2 and TRBJ1-2; D may be TRBD1 (6 bases). CDR3 in amino acids: CASSYGRGDFGYTF. Here the CDR3 DNA reads TGTGCCAGCAGCTATGGGAGGGGGGACTTCGGCTACACCTTC.